The source of this T cell receptor (beta chain) is a study of human T cells and chemical hapten exposure. One entry per CDR3 protein, called by TCRdb with MiXCR from the RACE reads. This table has some 52,000 distinct CDR3 sequences, about 11% appearing once. This clonotype was seen more than once but under ten times. The sample's time point: patch test 1, 2 weeks after DPC sensitization. Sample treatment: therapeutic diphenylcyclopropenone sensitization with weekly scalp DPC. Unfractionated whole blood was the source of the extracted total RNA. V shed 6 bases and J 2 bases; nucleotides not matched to a gene: 8. The CDR3 runs 16 residues. Germline V gene sequence: CDR1 KGHSH, CDR2 LQKENI.

The rearrangement links TRBV18 to TRBJ2-2, with 8 positions matching TRBD1. Sequenced here: whole blood, sampled in connection with sensitization to the hapten diphenylcyclopropenone (DPC). This sequence originates from a woman in her thirties or forties with alopecia areata. Some clones in this sample may be carry-over from other donors' samples. CDR3 residues: CASSLKGTGNTGELFF. Here the CDR3 DNA reads TGTGCCAGCTCGCTAAAGGGGACAGGCAACACCGGGGAGCTGTTTTTT.